This TCR beta chain was observed in a study of cytomegalovirus exposure and HLA in healthy donors (dated by TCRdb to about 2017). In the study overall: In an earlier analysis of several hundred of the donors, 276 Gb of sequence data and some 120 million unique TCR beta sequences from 180 million or so T cells were reported. All discovery cohort repertoires had been generated using a single sequencing platform. An earlier analysis of about 600 of the donors used high-throughput TCR beta sequencing to judge whether each TCR beta V gene segment behaved as functional or pseudogenic. Four or five DR-DQ haplotypes were handled as single units for association and clustering, since linkage in the cohort was strong. Alongside the repertoire data, information on donor age, sex, ethnicity and CMV serostatus was compiled. The study profiled the T cell repertoires of more than 500 subjects by immunosequencing and related them to cytomegalovirus serostatus. Among the approximately 400 genotyped donors, roughly 80% belonged to the genetic ancestry cluster associated with self-reported Caucasian donors. Along with the approximately 600-subject first cohort, a separate validation cohort of over 90 different subjects was used. Rather than drawing on any new phenotypic data, the later analysis identified candidate immune exposures from TCR beta sequences and the way those sequences occurred across donors. Among 300 to 500 genotyped donors of the cohort, an average of around 250,000 unique TCR beta nucleotide sequences was sequenced per donor, of which about 19% were non-productive. HLA typing covered class I and class II loci at four-digit resolution. High-throughput TCR immunosequencing, statistical association of individual TCRs with disease status, and machine learning were combined to predict cytomegalovirus infection status. A later analysis re-examined previously published TCR beta repertoires from roughly 720 donors and added high-resolution HLA genotyping to investigate patterns of TCR occurrence. An early release that covered 640 HLA-typed donors contained about 290 gigabases of sequencing data and tens of millions of unique TCR sequences. The study was designed to test whether signatures of past pathogen exposure could be identified by cataloging public T cell receptors. A later genetic analysis took genome-wide SNP genotypes for about 65% of the roughly 670 donors and used that subset as a discovery cohort. The number of typed donors differed by locus: about 629-630 for A, B, C, DRB1 and DQB1; 500 to 550 for DQA1; 606 for DPA1; and about 450 for DPB1. Beyond this particular receptor, the publication reports: Strong co-occurrence of HLA alleles, especially DR and DQ, made assigning TCR associations to individual alleles difficult. Linkage disequilibrium might explain the correlated functional status among segregating V segments, but an unknown experimental factor could not be excluded. Across donors, most TCR sequences were observed very rarely, whereas some public TCRs were present in many individuals. Sequencing depth was assumed to be roughly uniform across donors in the presence/absence analyses, though that assumption may not hold. CMV serostatus was the only immune exposure information available for the cohort. Several of the top co-occurrence clusters appeared to be linked to parvovirus B19, influenza, CMV and Epstein-Barr virus, according to a later analysis. Some IMGT-functional V segments, including TRBV6-2 and TRBV6-3, could not be told apart with the 87-base-pair reads, so those segments were excluded. Only TCR beta chains were sequenced in this cohort, and the absence of alpha or paired-chain data limited detectable features. Compared with the 666-donor mean, donors in an Asian-associated ancestry cluster had fewer N-insertions in productive TCRs, according to a later genetic analysis. The authors suggested that the approach could potentially be generalized to other disease states and immunological phenotypes. The study listed over 150 TCR beta chains as associated with cytomegalovirus. An association between a missense DCLRE1C variant and V-gene and J-gene trimming of TCR beta chains was found in a later genetic analysis and replicated in an independent cohort. In an earlier analysis of 500 to 650 of the donors, most TCR beta V segments appeared in productive rearrangements about 87% or about 30% of the time, broadly matching IMGT annotations. At a false discovery rate of 0.05, a later analysis linked roughly 17,000 TCR beta sequences to specific HLA alleles. Because some donors lacked HLA typing at each locus, the association tests relied only on the typed subset. A cluster of highly shared sequence variants was judged likely to be a technical artifact of the sequencing pipeline. In vitro tests confirmed that a few of the cytomegalovirus-associated TCR beta chains recognize cytomegalovirus antigens. According to a later analysis, TCR association rates differed among HLA loci, with DRB1 alleles showing the most associated TCRs and HLA-C alleles showing the fewest. The classifier was reported to diagnose cytomegalovirus status with high specificity and sensitivity in both the original cohort and the validation cohort. Most CMV-associated TCR beta chains appeared to be HLA-restricted in a later analysis, and the HLA associations seemed to be driven largely by CMV exposure. Compared with equally common non-associated chains, HLA-associated TCR beta chains in a later analysis were more clonally expanded and had lower generation probabilities. A further reported finding was that TCR beta sequences accurately predicted the HLA-A and HLA-B alleles for most subjects in the first cohort. Because counts were too low, roughly 16 rarely observed V segments, including chromosome 9 orphons, were left out of the earlier analysis of some 640 of the donors.

The method was the immunoSEQ multiplex PCR assay. For the multiplex PCR, a mixture combining 60 forward primers for TCR Vbeta segments and 13 reverse primers for TCR Jbeta segments was used. The CDR3 region of rearranged TCR beta genes was amplified from genomic DNA with a multiplex PCR assay. The Illumina HiSeq System was used to sequence the amplified TCR beta libraries as 87-base-pair reads. The study's processing was this. A later analysis tallied 75 million to 95 million unique TCR beta chains across the roughly 610 repertoires, and approximately 12 million of those chains were shared by two or more donors. Raw reads were error-corrected and collapsed into unique sequences by a nearest-neighbor algorithm in which closely related sequences were merged to remove PCR and sequencing errors. CDR3 sequences were aligned to IMGT reference sequences to assign V, D and J gene segments. For a sequence to be retained, a match of at least six nucleotides was required to both a V gene segment and a J gene segment. Rearrangements were called productive when the CDR3 lacked stop codons and stayed in frame with V and J; all others were non-productive. Following IMGT convention, CDR3 was defined as the stretch from the second conserved V-encoded cysteine up to the conserved J-encoded phenylalanine. The earlier analysis of a few hundred of the donors excluded sequences that lacked an unambiguous match to a single V gene segment. An earlier analysis of approximately 590 of the donors called V segments functional above 56.7% productive rearrangements and segregating when the between-donor standard deviation exceeded 5%. A statistical classification framework was built for diagnosing cytomegalovirus status from the catalog of TCR beta chain sequences. In a later analysis, V and J genes were assigned by comparing TCR nucleotide sequences against IMGT/GENE-DB human TR gene sequences. Using the TCRdist pipeline, a later analysis assigned CDR3 sequences along with most-parsimonious VDJ recombination scenarios. In a later analysis, every TCR beta chain was defined by the combination of its CDR3 amino acid sequence and its V-gene family, and reads without a unique V-gene family were dropped. As a way to deal with suspected cross-contamination and a sequencing artifact, a later analysis dropped under 600 nucleotide sequences that were highly shared and had low generation probability. A later analysis calculated a clonal expansion index for each public chain from normalized within-repertoire ranks of inferred template counts. A later analysis computed generation probabilities with a VDJ recombination model fitted to out-of-frame rearrangements, and checked the results against IGoR. Hypergeometric tests were used in a later analysis to score TCR-TCR, TCR-HLA and TCR-CMV co-occurrence, with a repertoire-size bias correction applied to the TCR pairs. To estimate false discovery rates, a later analysis permuted the HLA or CMV assignments 20 times. In a later analysis, co-occurring TCRs were grouped with DBSCAN, and TCRdist sequence similarity was added when clustering was performed within HLA-allele-positive subsets. Co-occurrence clustering excluded repertoires with fewer than 30,000 or more than 120,000 public chains, plus five with anomalous nucleotide sharing. Here the immuneACCESS table is served through TCRdb, limited to in-frame sequences with V and J called. Missing clones are a known gap in these copies; in checked studies unresolved V genes cover under half, and the rest lacks a known reason. Clone size and V and J calls were adopted from that table, with D and trimming inferred from the DNA. The sample yields about 200,000 clones; roughly 85% were counted once. Approximately 4% of the sample goes to the ten largest clones.

The CDR3 starts with the cysteine, ends with the phenylalanine, and has 16 residues. Just CDR3 DNA is preserved here, 48 bases in frame from base 1. Ends trimmed: V by 1 base, J by 6 bases; bases unmatched to a gene: 11. The germline V gene gives CDR1 as SGHRS and CDR2 as YFSETQ. Worth noting for this clone: Its antigen remains undetermined. No per-base quality is available; no much larger clone lies one base away.

The cohort consisted of 650 to 850 healthy bone marrow donors. All cohort members were sampled while nominally healthy, although unrecorded immune exposures were likely present. The donor tested CMV seropositive, placing the donor among the approximately 290 seropositive members of the cohort. Each donor provided a peripheral blood sample, and peripheral blood mononuclear cells were used for TCR beta sequencing. Genomic DNA was extracted from the blood cell samples with the Qiagen DNeasy Blood Extraction Kit. Sequencing was performed on PBMCs. The rearranged segments are TRBV5-1 and TRBJ1-2; 8 junctional bases match TRBD1. The source of this sequence is a woman aged 30 to 39 in good health and CMV-seropositive. For the CDR3, the sequence is CASSLFRTGSEDGYTF. The nucleotide sequence is given as TGCGCCAGCAGCTTGTTCCGGACAGGGTCAGAGGATGGCTACACCTTC.